This is a list of T cell receptor beta chains from one sample in a study of cytomegalovirus exposure and HLA in healthy donors. The table came from immunoSEQ multiplex PCR; TCRdb's copy has only in-frame clones and leaves some out. This table has 110,000 or so clones, 70% to 85% appearing once. The sequencing input was PBMCs. Every receptor here comes from a woman between 18 and 29 years old in good health and CMV-seronegative. Both conserved end residues are part of each CDR3. D genes are given only for firm matches. For some rows the clone size is stated as once, few or many, or as a class when expanded; others skip it.

TGTGCCAGCAGTGGACTGAGCGGGAGGGTAGAGACCCAGTACTTC,CASSGLSGRVETQYF,TRBD2,.,TRBV27,15,TRBJ2-5
TGTGCCAGCAGCCCCGGCGGTGCGATCACAGATACGCAGTATTTT,CASSPGGAITDTQYF,.,.,TRBV9,15,TRBJ2-3
TGTGCCAGCAGTCCCCCGCTCGCCAGGGCCACTGAAGCTTTCTTT,CASSPPLARATEAFF,.,.,TRBV28,15,TRBJ1-1
TGCGCCAGCAGCCAAGGAGGGTGGGTCTTAAGTCCCGGGGAGCTGTTTTTT,CASSQGGWVLSPGELFF,.,.,TRBV4-1,17,TRBJ2-2
TGTGCCATCAGTGAAGCAGCCTCGACGGCGGATTATAATTCACCCCTCCACTTT,CAISEAASTADYNSPLHF,.,few,TRBV10-3,18,TRBJ1-6
TGTGCCAGCAGTCGAGACCTGGGACAGGGATCAGATACGCAGTATTTT,CASSRDLGQGSDTQYF,TRBD1,.,TRBV11-2,16,TRBJ2-3
TGCGCCAGCAGCCACCCTCTGGATACGCAGTATTTT,CASSHPLDTQYF,.,.,TRBV4-1,12,TRBJ2-3
TGTGCCAGCAGCCCGGGACTAGCGGGACTGGCAGATACGCAGTATTTT,CASSPGLAGLADTQYF,TRBD2,.,TRBV7-9,16,TRBJ2-3
TGTGCCAGCAGTGCCAGCGGGGCACCCACAGATACGCAGTATTTT,CASSASGAPTDTQYF,TRBD2,.,TRBV6-4,15,TRBJ2-3
TGTGCCAGCAGTAAGACAGGGGTGAACACTGAAGCTTTCTTT,CASSKTGVNTEAFF,TRBD1,few,TRBV28,14,TRBJ1-1
TGTGCCAGCAGTTTCCTCAGGACAGGGTTTAGGGAGACCCAGTACTTC,CASSFLRTGFRETQYF,TRBD1,.,TRBV5-5,16,TRBJ2-5
TGTGCCAGCAGCTTTTTGTTGGGGCTCCTGGGACAGGGGGGTGGCTACACCTTC,CASSFLLGLLGQGGGYTF,TRBD1,.,TRBV7-2,18,TRBJ1-2
TGTGCCAGCAGTTGGGGGACGGGAGTTCCGGCGCAGTATTTT,CASSWGTGVPAQYF,.,.,TRBV27,14,TRBJ2-3
TGTGCCAGCAGCTGGGACAGGGGTGGGGCCAACGTCCTGACTTTC,CASSWDRGGANVLTF,TRBD1,.,TRBV7-9,15,TRBJ2-6
TGTGCCAGCTCACCACATAGGACAGAGAACACTGAAGCTTTCTTT,CASSPHRTENTEAFF,.,.,TRBV18,15,TRBJ1-1
TGTGCCAGCAGTGATCGGAACACTGAAGCTTTCTTT,CASSDRNTEAFF,.,.,TRBV6-1,12,TRBJ1-1
TGCGCCAGCAGCCAAGGGATAGGGGCCGTGGGCTACACCTTC,CASSQGIGAVGYTF,.,.,TRBV4-3,14,TRBJ1-2
TGTGCCAGCAGGGCTCCGCTTAGCACAGATACGCAGTATTTT,CASRAPLSTDTQYF,.,.,TRBV28,14,TRBJ2-3
TGTGCCAGCAGTTCTTTCAGGGCCACTGAAGCTTTCTTT,CASSSFRATEAFF,.,.,TRBV27,13,TRBJ1-1
TGTGCCAGCAGCTTGGTCTACAGGGAGAAACTGTTTTTT,CASSLVYREKLFF,.,.,TRBV11-2,13,TRBJ1-4
TGCGCCAGCAGCCAAGGACTAGCGGGAGATGTGGAGCAGTACTTC,CASSQGLAGDVEQYF,TRBD2,.,TRBV4-1,15,TRBJ2-7
TGTGCCAGCAGCTTCGACAGTTATAATTCACCCCTCCACTTT,CASSFDSYNSPLHF,.,.,TRBV7-2,14,TRBJ1-6
TGTGCCAGCAGTGAAGGGACTAGTCGCAATGAGCAGTTCTTC,CASSEGTSRNEQFF,TRBD2,.,TRBV2,14,TRBJ2-1
TGTGCCATCAGTGAGACGGACAGGCAGCCCCAGCATTTT,CAISETDRQPQHF,TRBD1,.,TRBV10-3,13,TRBJ1-5
TGTGCCAGCAGCTTGACAGGTCACCAGCCCCAGCATTTT,CASSLTGHQPQHF,.,.,TRBV7-9,13,TRBJ1-5
TGTGCCAGCAGCCCAAGACTAGCGGGAGTTGGCACCGGGGAGCTGTTTTTT,CASSPRLAGVGTGELFF,TRBD2,.,TRBV9,17,TRBJ2-2
TGTGCCTGGAGTGTGGGACAGGGACGGGAAAAACTGTTTTTT,CAWSVGQGREKLFF,TRBD1,.,TRBV30,14,TRBJ1-4
TGTGCCAGCAGCTTATCACAGGGGGCGGGTGGCTACACCTTC,CASSLSQGAGGYTF,TRBD1,.,TRBV7-9,14,TRBJ1-2
TGCGCCAGCAGCCCAGAGACAGCTCCAGATACGCAGTATTTT,CASSPETAPDTQYF,.,.,TRBV5-1,14,TRBJ2-3
TGTGCCAGCTCACTACTACAGGGGGATCACAACGAGCAGTACTTC,CASSLLQGDHNEQYF,TRBD1,.,TRBV18,15,TRBJ2-7
TGCAGCGTTGGCACGGCAGGGGGTGGTATGATCAGGAACACTGAAGCTTTCTTT,CSVGTAGGGMIRNTEAFF,TRBD1,.,TRBV29-1,18,TRBJ1-1
TGTGCCAGCGGCCCCGATACAAGGAGGGGTGGGACTGAAGCTTTCTTT,CASGPDTRRGGTEAFF,.,few,TRBV2,16,TRBJ1-1
TGTGCCACCAGCAGAGGACAGAACACCGGGGAGCTGTTTTTT,CATSRGQNTGELFF,.,.,TRBV15,14,TRBJ2-2
TGTGCCAGCAGTGAAACAGGGGGCACTGAAGCTTTCTTT,CASSETGGTEAFF,TRBD1,.,TRBV27,13,TRBJ1-1
TGTGCCAGCAGCTGGACTAGCGGGATTGATTTAGATACGCAGTATTTT,CASSWTSGIDLDTQYF,TRBD2,.,TRBV7-2,16,TRBJ2-3
TGTGCCAGCAGCCAAGCGACAGGCTCCTATAATTCACCCCTCCACTTT,CASSQATGSYNSPLHF,.,.,TRBV4-2,16,TRBJ1-6
TGTGCCAGCAGCTTCGACAGGGGAGGAGATGGCTACACCTTC,CASSFDRGGDGYTF,TRBD1,.,TRBV11-2,14,TRBJ1-2
TGTGCCAGCAGCTTAGATGGTCCGGGTAGCACAGATACGCAGTATTTT,CASSLDGPGSTDTQYF,.,.,TRBV7-9,16,TRBJ2-3
TGTGCCAGCAGTATTGGGGGGGCAGGGCAGCCCCAGCATTTT,CASSIGGAGQPQHF,.,.,TRBV28,14,TRBJ1-5
TGTGCCAGCTGTGACCAGCCTAGGTGTGAGCAGTTCTTC,CASCDQPRCEQFF,.,.,TRBV6-1,13,TRBJ2-1
TGTGCCAGCAGCTTAGACGGGGGGAACACTGAAGCTTTCTTT,CASSLDGGNTEAFF,.,once,TRBV7-2,14,TRBJ1-1
TGTGCCAGCTCACCAGGGCAGGGTAGCAATCAGCCCCAGCATTTT,CASSPGQGSNQPQHF,.,.,TRBV18,15,TRBJ1-5
TGTGCCAGCCACGGGAGGCGCAACATTCAGTACTTC,CASHGRRNIQYF,TRBD2,once,TRBV5-4,12,TRBJ2-4
TGTGCCAGTAGTACAGGGGTCAACAGGCAGCCCCAGCATTTT,CASSTGVNRQPQHF,.,few,TRBV19,14,TRBJ1-5
TGCGCCAGCAGCCAGGGGAGGGCGCCTCAGCCCCAGCATTTT,CASSQGRAPQPQHF,.,.,TRBV4-1,14,TRBJ1-5
TGTGCCAGCAGCTTAGTCGCGAGTGGAACTAGCGGGGGGGCGGAGCAGTTCTTC,CASSLVASGTSGGAEQFF,TRBD2,.,TRBV7-2,18,TRBJ2-1
TGTGCCAGCAGCTGGGCTGGACAGCCCGTGGAGTCACCCCTCCACTTT,CASSWAGQPVESPLHF,.,.,TRBV5-4,16,TRBJ1-6
TGTGCCAGCTCCTCCCGGCAGGGGAAAGGGAACACTGAAGCTTTCTTT,CASSSRQGKGNTEAFF,.,.,TRBV18,16,TRBJ1-1
TGTGCCAGCATCGCACAGGGACGGAAGAACACTGAAGCTTTCTTT,CASIAQGRKNTEAFF,.,.,TRBV27,15,TRBJ1-1
TGTGCCAGCAGGTCTAACGTGGATACGCAGTATTTT,CASRSNVDTQYF,.,.,TRBV25-1,12,TRBJ2-3
TGCAGCGTTGTAAGGGGGAGCCTCGATGAGCAGTTCTTC,CSVVRGSLDEQFF,.,.,TRBV29-1,13,TRBJ2-1
TGTGCCAGCAGCCCCATCGGTGCTGAAGCTTTCTTT,CASSPIGAEAFF,.,.,TRBV7-8,12,TRBJ1-1
TGTGCCAGCTCACCAGCGGGGATATCGGAGCAGTACTTC,CASSPAGISEQYF,.,.,TRBV18,13,TRBJ2-7
TGTGCCAGCAGCCGGAGACAGGGGGGCAATCAGCCCCAGCATTTT,CASSRRQGGNQPQHF,TRBD1,.,TRBV6-5,15,TRBJ1-5
TGTGCCAGCAGCTTAGAAGCTAGCGGGAGGACAGATACGCAGTATTTT,CASSLEASGRTDTQYF,TRBD2,.,TRBV7-9,16,TRBJ2-3
TGTGCCAGCAGCCACTCCGACAGTAATCAGCCCCAGCATTTT,CASSHSDSNQPQHF,.,.,TRBV7-9,14,TRBJ1-5
TGTGCCAGCAAGTACCCTTTAGGGGGTGGCTACACCTTC,CASKYPLGGGYTF,.,.,TRBV25-1,13,TRBJ1-2
TGTGCCATCAGTGAGTCGACTCGGGACAGGGAGGATAGCAATCAGCCCCAGCATTTT,CAISESTRDREDSNQPQHF,TRBD1,.,TRBV10-3,19,TRBJ1-5
TGTGCCAGCAGAAGCGGACAGAATCAGCCCCAGCATTTT,CASRSGQNQPQHF,.,.,TRBV27,13,TRBJ1-5